What follows is one T cell receptor beta chain and its context. The antigen is not known. Adult donors, all healthy and HIV-negative, had no recent acute infections or vaccinations. Germline-derived CDR1 and CDR2 are LNHDA and SQIVND (reference sequence). Trimming removed 5 bases from V and 0 bases from J, with 11 bases in between. The CDR3 loop spans 16 amino acids. This sample was included in a study of shared clonotypes between healthy human individuals. About the study: Aged between 18 and 49, the donors were a couple of women and three men.

Whole-study findings and limits: Clonotype sharing across donors was expected to vary with sequencing depth.

Generated by immunoSEQ multiplex PCR, the TCRdb table keeps only in-frame clones and is missing some. The table has 400,000 to 500,000 clones, 79% seen once. The sample consisted of PBMCs. This clonotype was sampled from a woman aged 40-49 years in good health. Some clones in this sample may be carry-over from other donors' samples. The chain couples TRBV19 to TRBJ1-6; a possible D gene is TRBD1 (5 bases). This CDR3 reads CASSARQSSYNSPLHF. CDR3 DNA sequence: TGTGCCAGTAGTGCTCGACAGAGCTCCTATAATTCACCCCTCCACTTT.